This is a list of T cell receptor beta chains from one sample in a study of blood T cell repertoires in COVID-19. Repertoires were generated with immunoSEQ multiplex PCR, while TCRdb's copy carries only in-frame clones and drops some. The sample lists roughly 59,000 clones, around 80% occurring once. The specimen was peripheral blood. All receptors derive from a human donor in a cohort sampled during active COVID-19. Each CDR3 is given with its conserved first and last residue. A D gene is named only where the DNA matches it firmly. A clone size is listed for some rows: how often the clone was seen (once, few, many), or a class if it is expanded.

CDR3 DNA	CDR3 protein	clone size	V gene	CDR3 length	J gene	D gene
TGTGCCAGCAGCCAAGTTGGGTCTGGGGAGTACGAGCAGTACTTC	CASSQVGSGEYEQYF	.	TRBV14	15	TRBJ2-7	.
TGCGCCAGCAGCTTGGGCCTAGCGGGAGGCTACGAGCAGTACTTC	CASSLGLAGGYEQYF	.	TRBV5-1	15	TRBJ2-7	TRBD2
TGTGCCAGCAGCTTAGCACTAGGTAGCACAGATACGCAGTATTTT	CASSLALGSTDTQYF	.	TRBV7-9	15	TRBJ2-3	.
TGTGCCAGCAGCTGGGGACAGGGCGGAGGGACTGAAGCTTTCTTT	CASSWGQGGGTEAFF	.	TRBV27	15	TRBJ1-1	TRBD1
TGTGCCATCAGTGTCGGAGGAGCGGGAGGCAATGAGCAGTTCTTC	CAISVGGAGGNEQFF	few	TRBV10-3	15	TRBJ2-1	TRBD2
TGTGCCAGCAGCCGCGACAGGGTTTATGGCTACACCTTC	CASSRDRVYGYTF	.	TRBV5-6	13	TRBJ1-2	TRBD1
TGTGCCAGCAGCCCCGGACAGGTGGGTGGCTACACCTTC	CASSPGQVGGYTF	.	TRBV9	13	TRBJ1-2	TRBD1
TGTGCCAGCAGCTTCTGGGGAAGATTGACAGGGCTGAACACTGAAGCTTTCTTT	CASSFWGRLTGLNTEAFF	.	TRBV5-6	18	TRBJ1-1	TRBD1
TGTGCCAGCAGTTTCATCCGGGCAGGGGTTAATGAAAAACTGTTTTTT	CASSFIRAGVNEKLFF	.	TRBV27	16	TRBJ1-4	.
TGTGCCAGCTCACCCCAACGGCAGGGGGTAACAGATACGCAGTATTTT	CASSPQRQGVTDTQYF	.	TRBV18	16	TRBJ2-3	TRBD1
TGTGCCAGCAGCGTGGTTTCTGGACAGGGAAGCGAGCAGTTCTTC	CASSVVSGQGSEQFF	.	TRBV9	15	TRBJ2-1	TRBD1
TGTGCCACCTACGGACAGGAGGGAAAGACCCAGTACTTC	CATYGQEGKTQYF	few	TRBV27	13	TRBJ2-5	.
TGTGCCAGCAGTTACTCTAGGACTAGCGGGAGGGGCACAGATACGCAGTATTTT	CASSYSRTSGRGTDTQYF	.	TRBV6-2/TRBV6-3	18	TRBJ2-3	TRBD2
TGTGCCAGCGGGCCGGGACAGGGAGAGATGTACTTC	CASGPGQGEMYF	.	TRBV7-9	12	TRBJ2-7	TRBD1
TGTGCCAGCAGCCCGCAGGGGAATGGGCAGTATTTT	CASSPQGNGQYF	.	TRBV2	12	TRBJ2-3	.
TGTGCCAGCATCGCATACGGGACAGATTATACAGATACGCAGTATTTT	CASIAYGTDYTDTQYF	.	TRBV27	16	TRBJ2-3	TRBD1
TGTGCCAGCAGCTTGGTGGGGACAGGGAGCAGCTACACCTTC	CASSLVGTGSSYTF	.	TRBV5-4	14	TRBJ1-2	TRBD1
TGTGCCAGCAGCTTAGTTTCCACGGGGAACACTGAAGCTTTCTTT	CASSLVSTGNTEAFF	.	TRBV7-2	15	TRBJ1-1	.
TGTGCCAGCAGTGACATCACAGCCTCTGGGGCCAACGTCCTGACTTTC	CASSDITASGANVLTF	.	TRBV6-4	16	TRBJ2-6	.
TGTGCCAGCAGTCGAAGGACAGAAGAAGATACGCAGTATTTT	CASSRRTEEDTQYF	once	TRBV6-5	14	TRBJ2-3	.
TGTGCCAGCAGCGTACGGACTCATAAATCCGGAAACACCATATATTTT	CASSVRTHKSGNTIYF	once	TRBV7-2	16	TRBJ1-3	.
TGTGCCAGCAGGTTACAGGGGACGGGCTACACCTTC	CASRLQGTGYTF	.	TRBV9	12	TRBJ1-2	TRBD1
TGCGCCAGCAGCCCGACTTACGGTTATGTAGGAAACACCATATATTTT	CASSPTYGYVGNTIYF	once	TRBV5-1	16	TRBJ1-3	.
TGCGCCAGCAGTGGAGATATTAATCAGCCCCAGCATTTT	CASSGDINQPQHF	.	TRBV10-1	13	TRBJ1-5	.
TGTGCCAGCAGTTTGGTCCAAGGACAGGGGGATGGCTACACCTTC	CASSLVQGQGDGYTF	.	TRBV28	15	TRBJ1-2	TRBD1
TGTGCCAGCAGCGGACACCACCGGGCCGGGGAGCTGTTTTTT	CASSGHHRAGELFF	.	TRBV7-2	14	TRBJ2-2	.
TGCGCCAGCAGCCCATATGCGATGACTAGCGGGTACAATGAGCAGTTCTTC	CASSPYAMTSGYNEQFF	.	TRBV4-1	17	TRBJ2-1	TRBD2
TGTGCCAGCAGTCCACCACCGAGGGGGACCCCAGACGAGCAGTACTTC	CASSPPPRGTPDEQYF	.	TRBV6-2/TRBV6-3	16	TRBJ2-7	.
TGCGCCAGCAGTGAGGAGGCAGGAGGAAGGAACGAGCAGTACTTC	CASSEEAGGRNEQYF	.	TRBV10-1	15	TRBJ2-7	.
TGTGCCTGGAGGGGGGACAGGGGGCTTTCACCCCTCCACTTT	CAWRGDRGLSPLHF	once	TRBV30	14	TRBJ1-6	TRBD1
TGTGCCAGTGAAGATAGCGGGACCGCTACGAAGGAGCAGTACTTC	CASEDSGTATKEQYF	.	TRBV3-1/TRBV3-2	15	TRBJ2-7	TRBD2
TGTGCCAGCAGTTACCGGGGGGTGAATCAGCCCCAGCATTTT	CASSYRGVNQPQHF	.	TRBV6-5	14	TRBJ1-5	.
TGCGCCAGCAGCTGGACTCGGGAGACCCAGTACTTC	CASSWTRETQYF	.	TRBV5-1	12	TRBJ2-5	.
TGTGCCAGCAGCCGGTACGGCGGGGAGCAGTACTTC	CASSRYGGEQYF	.	TRBV6-2/TRBV6-3	12	TRBJ2-7	.
TGTGCCAGCAGCTTACTAGCGGGAGCGGACACCGGGGAGCTGTTTTTT	CASSLLAGADTGELFF	.	TRBV7-9	16	TRBJ2-2	TRBD2
TGTGCCAGCAGTGATCGGTTACAGGGGGCGGGGACAGATACGCAGTATTTT	CASSDRLQGAGTDTQYF	.	TRBV6-1	17	TRBJ2-3	TRBD1
TGTGCCAGCAGCGAGCGGCCGTACTCCTACGAGCAGTACTTC	CASSERPYSYEQYF	few	TRBV11-3	14	TRBJ2-7	.